This record concerns one TCR beta chain sequence. The data originate from a study of blood T cell repertoires in COVID-19. Between the trimmed V and J ends, which lost 1 base and 3 bases, there was a span of 11 bases. The V gene's germline CDR1 is SGHNT and CDR2 YYREEE (reference sequence). This CDR3 has 16 amino acids. Clones were sequenced by immunoSEQ multiplex PCR, and TCRdb holds only the in-frame ones, with some missing. The sample has around 250,000 clones, 70% to 90% seen once. The V call is TRBV5-4, the J call TRBJ1-6, with D possibly matching TRBD1 (5 bases). This sequence originates from a woman in her thirties or forties with acute COVID-19. Specimen: PBMCs or T cells enriched from blood (not recorded which). CDR3 bases: TGTGCCAGCAGCTTGTCTTCGGGGGGCTATAATTCACCCCTCCACTTT. Encoded protein: CASSLSSGGYNSPLHF. The full variable domain, rest sourced from reference TRBV5-4 and TRBJ1-6, is ETGVTQSPTHLIKTRGQQVTLRCSSQSGHNTVSWYQQALGQGPQFIFQYYREEENGRGNFPPRFSGLQFPNYSSELNVNALELDDSALYLCASSLSSGGYNSPLHFGNGTRLTVT.